This TCR beta chain is from a study of spatial heterogeneity in lung cancer. Study background: Alpha-chain sequences were detected in numbers that were consistently lower than beta-chain sequences.

As to time point: sample taken at primary tumor resection. Samples were donated by 72 untreated early-stage non-small cell lung cancer patients. All TCR cDNA molecules were individually tagged with a unique molecular identifier. TCRdb fed the 5' RACE reads into MiXCR, producing one record per CDR3 protein. The repertoire consists of tens of thousands of distinct CDR3 sequences, with approximately 6% occurring once and the leading ten covering over 12%. The CDR3 runs 15 residues. The V segment lost 4 bases and the J segment 6 bases; nucleotides outside the gene matches: 6. Germline V CDR1 and CDR2: KGHDR, SFDVKD. This clonotype showed up many times.

The receptor was derived from a female donor with early-stage non-small cell lung cancer. The chain carries TRBV24-1 and TRBJ2-2; 8 positions match TRBD1. The material was PBMCs, obtained at surgery. The CDR3 loop reads CATSEPTGEAGELFF. The CDR3 bases are TGTGCCACCAGTGAACCGACAGGGGAGGCCGGGGAGCTGTTTTTT.